This is a list of T cell receptor beta chains from one sample in a study of regulatory T cells in long-lasting Graves disease. MiXCR, run by TCRdb on the multiplex PCR reads, gives a single entry per CDR3 protein. The sample yields hundreds of thousands of distinct CDR3 sequences, around 11% seen once. In addition, the sample was reused for a study of T cells in Graves' hyperthyroidism and ophthalmopathy.

Sequenced here: peripheral blood mononuclear cells (PBMCs), sampled at new diagnosis, from a patient treated with antithyroid drugs. The receptors derive from a woman aged 25 to 39 with Graves disease. CDR3s include the opening cysteine and the closing phenylalanine or tryptophan. The order of the fields is J gene, D gene, V gene, clone size, CDR3 protein, CDR3 DNA. D genes are given only for firm matches. Where a row states a size, it is once, few, many or the class of an expanded clone; other rows omit it.

>TRBJ2-3|TRBD2|TRBV27|many
CASRRLAGRDTDTQYF
TGTGCCAGCAGGAGACTAGCGGGAAGAGACACAGATACGCAGTATTTT
>TRBJ1-1|TRBD1|TRBV4-2|many
CASSQDRQGGKAFF
TGTGCCAGCAGCCAAGATCGACAGGGGGGTAAAGCTTTCTTT
>TRBJ2-7|TRBD1|TRBV20-1|many
CSGAGGRYEQYF
TGCAGTGGCGCAGGGGGCCGCTACGAGCAGTACTTC
>TRBJ2-3|TRBD1|TRBV20-1|.
CSARRGQGPDTQYF
TGCAGTGCTAGAAGGGGGCAGGGGCCAGATACGCAGTATTTT
>TRBJ2-3|TRBD2|TRBV29-1|many
CSVDGAGGFTDTQYF
TGCAGCGTTGACGGTGCGGGAGGCTTCACAGATACGCAGTATTTT
>TRBJ2-5|TRBD1|TRBV11-2|many
CASSSPWTGTKETQYF
TGTGCCAGCAGCTCACCCTGGACAGGGACAAAAGAGACCCAGTACTTC
>TRBJ1-2|.|TRBV19|.
CASSPAVTGYGYTF
TGTGCCAGTAGTCCCGCCGTGACGGGCTATGGCTACACCTTC
>TRBJ1-2|.|TRBV4-1|many
CASSQVGDYGYTF
TGCGCCAGCAGCCAAGTCGGGGACTATGGCTACACCTTC
>TRBJ1-5|.|TRBV28|many
CASRTGHLDRYNQPQHF
TGTGCCAGCAGAACCGGTCATCTTGACCGGTACAATCAGCCCCAGCATTTT
>TRBJ1-2|.|TRBV20-1|few
CSATPGGYTF
TGCAGTGCGACTCCCGGTGGCTACACCTTC
>TRBJ2-3|.|TRBV20-1|few
CSAPSDGTDTQYF
TGCAGTGCACCCTCCGACGGCACAGATACGCAGTATTTT
>TRBJ1-1|.|TRBV12-3/TRBV12-4|many
CASARPTVLAFF
TGTGCCAGCGCTAGGCCGACCGTCTTGGCTTTCTTT
>TRBJ2-2|.|TRBV9|.
CASSSQLRAGELFF
TGTGCCAGCAGCTCCCAACTACGGGCCGGGGAGCTGTTTTTT
>TRBJ1-1|TRBD1|TRBV12-3/TRBV12-4|many
CASTSSWGQGQVNTEAFF
TGTGCCAGCACATCCAGTTGGGGCCAAGGACAGGTAAACACTGAAGCTTTCTTT
>TRBJ1-4|TRBD1|TRBV4-1|many
CASSQTGDKLFF
TGCGCCAGCAGCCAAACAGGGGACAAACTGTTTTTT